This T cell receptor beta chain was retrieved from a study of T cells after yellow fever vaccination. Each CDR3 protein gets one entry after TCRdb re-called the 5' RACE reads with MiXCR. The repertoire holds around 340,000 distinct CDR3 sequences, around 12% seen once, with roughly 3% in the top ten. Germline lookup yields CDR1 SGHNT and CDR2 YYREEE (reference sequence). Trimming took off 2 bases at V and 0 bases at J, with 11 bases between the two ends. This CDR3 has 15 residues. This clonotype was picked up a small number of times. The receptor was derived from a man aged 18 to 29 who received the YFV17D yellow fever vaccine. This sequence joins TRBV5-4 and TRBJ1-1; D is undetermined. The sample here was CD4+ T cells sorted from PBMCs, taken 15 days after the yellow fever booster vaccination. The CDR3 sequence is CASSFEMGMNTEAFF. As DNA, the CDR3 is TGTGCCAGCAGCTTCGAAATGGGGATGAACACTGAAGCTTTCTTT. Full variable domain (missing parts from reference TRBV5-4 and TRBJ1-1): ETGVTQSPTHLIKTRGQQVTLRCSSQSGHNTVSWYQQALGQGPQFIFQYYREEENGRGNFPPRFSGLQFPNYSSELNVNALELDDSALYLCASSFEMGMNTEAFFGQGTRLTVV.